This passage covers 2 T cell receptor beta chains from one sample sequenced in a study of TIL therapy for anti-PD-1-resistant metastatic lung cancer. The libraries were made with immunoSEQ v3. Only in-frame clones appear in the TCRdb table, and some are missing; sequencing was by immunoSEQ multiplex PCR. The sample lists 25,000 to 35,000 clones; 60% to 80% were seen once. Time point: pre-treatment sample, taken before nivolumab and TIL therapy. The sample consisted of blood, taken at baseline. The receptors here all came from a woman aged 30-79 years with non-small cell lung cancer.

The CDR3 reads CASSPRGQETQYF. Here the CDR3 DNA reads TGTGCCAGCTCACCCAGGGGACAAGAGACCCAGTACTTC. The chain combines TRBV18 with TRBJ2-5; possible D gene TRBD1, 6 bases. Trimming cost V 3 bases and J 2 bases, with 7 bases left between them. Germline V gene data show CDR1 as KGHSH and CDR2 as LQKENI. The length of the CDR3 is 13 residues.

The chain carries TRBV5-1 and TRBJ1-1; unclear D gene. The V and J ends lost 5 bases and 6 bases respectively, with 17 bases between them. Per germline, CDR1 SGHRS and CDR2 YFSETQ. The CDR3 is 14 amino acids. The CDR3, as DNA: TGCGCCAGCAGTCCCCGGGGATTTGGCTCTGAAGCTTTCTTT. Translated: CASSPRGFGSEAFF.